What follows describes a single T cell receptor beta chain. The sample originates from a study of shared clonotypes between healthy human individuals. Only CD45RO-negative cells positively selected for CCR7 counted as naive CD8 cells, so terminally differentiated effector memory CD45RA+ cells were excluded. The CDR3 is 15 amino acids. Germline assignment: CDR1 MNHEY and CDR2 SVGAGI. Trimming removed 5 bases from V and 8 bases from J; junction bases left unmatched: 9. Some clones are missing from TCRdb's copy, which holds only in-frame ones; the method was immunoSEQ multiplex PCR. Of about 2.2 million clones listed, approximately 92% are singletons.

Sample: naive CD8+ T cells from PBMCs. The TCR sequence derives from a man aged 18 to 29 in good health. Some clones in this sample may be carry-over from other donors' samples. This chain links TRBV6-5 with TRBJ1-4; 9 nucleotides match TRBD1. This CDR3 is CASSPSGTGREKLFF. CDR3 nucleotide sequence: TGTGCCAGCAGTCCTTCCGGGACAGGGCGAGAAAAACTGTTTTTT.